Below, 26 T cell receptor beta chains from the same sample are listed, as sequenced in a study of T cells after yellow fever vaccination. TCRdb fed the 5' RACE reads into MiXCR, producing one record per CDR3 protein. The sample contains roughly 140,000 distinct CDR3 sequences, 6.5% to 8.5% of which appear only once. The specimen was CD4+ T cells sorted from PBMCs, collected 5 days after the yellow fever booster vaccination. The receptors stem from a man aged 30 to 45 who received the YFV17D yellow fever vaccine.

In this sample, this clonotype turned up many times. J is TRBJ2-7 and V is TRBV7-6, with D perhaps matching TRBD1 (6 bases). The germline V and J ends were trimmed by 0 bases and 5 bases, with 8 bases remaining between them. CDR3 length: 13 amino acids. The germline gives CDR1 SGHVS, CDR2 FNYEAQ. The CDR3, as DNA: TGTGCCAGCAGCTTAGCGGGGGACAACGAGCAGTACTTC. Translated: CASSLAGDNEQYF. The whole variable domain, filled in from reference TRBV7-6 and TRBJ2-7, reads GAGVSQSPRYKVTKRGQDVALRCDPISGHVSLYWYRQALGQGPEFLTYFNYEAQQDKSGLPNDRFSAERPEGSISTLTIQRTEQRDSAMYRCASSLAGDNEQYFGPGTRLTVT.

This clonotype was found a few times. This chain links TRBV18 with TRBJ2-7, with TRBD2 matching over 12 bases. This CDR3 is 14 amino acids long. Per germline, CDR1 KGHSH and CDR2 LQKENI. Trimming at V came to 6 bases and at J to 5 bases, leaving 5 bases not matched to a gene. CDR3 in amino acids: CASSTSGRKDEQYF. CDR3 sequence (DNA): TGTGCCAGCTCTACTAGCGGGAGGAAGGACGAGCAGTACTTC.

This clonotype was seen many times. The chain carries TRBV5-1 and TRBJ2-1; D possibly corresponds to TRBD1 (6 bases). In germline, CDR1 is SGHRS, CDR2 YFSETQ. V shed 1 base and J shed 3 bases, with 11 bases lying between them. The CDR3 totals 15 residues. In DNA form, the CDR3 reads TGCGCCAGCAGCTTGCAGGACAGCCACTACAATGAGCAGTTCTTC. Protein: CASSLQDSHYNEQFF.

The sample holds many counts of this clonotype. The rearrangement links TRBV28 to TRBJ2-5; D is ambiguous. Germline CDR1 reads MDHEN; CDR2 reads SYDVKM. The CDR3 covers 12 residues. V lost 5 bases and J 5 bases, leaving 9 bases between the germline ends. Here the CDR3 DNA reads TGTGCCAGCAGTCTTGAGGAGGAGACCCAGTACTTC. Translation: CASSLEEETQYF.

This clonotype was counted at least ten times. J is TRBJ2-5 and V is TRBV20-1; perhaps TRBD1 as D (6 bases). The CDR3 extends over 14 amino acids. Per the germline V gene, CDR1 is DFQATT and CDR2 is SNEGSKA (reference sequence). Trimming took 3 bases from V and 3 from J, leaving 14 bases between them. CDR3 DNA: TGCAGTGCTAGGGCAGGGGCAGGGAAAGAGACCCAGTACTTC. This codes for CSARAGAGKETQYF.

This clonotype was seen a few times. V gene TRBV20-1 combines with J gene TRBJ2-1; 10 nucleotides line up with TRBD2. This CDR3 region has 16 residues. Trimming took 1 base from V and 3 from J; bases not matched to a gene: 6. In germline, CDR1 is DFQATT, CDR2 SNEGSKA (reference sequence). Written as DNA, the CDR3 is TGCAGTGCTAGAGCCTCTAGCGGGGGTCTCTACAATGAGCAGTTCTTC. This gives the protein CSARASSGGLYNEQFF.

This clonotype showed up many times. This rearrangement joins TRBV7-6 to TRBJ2-3, with unresolved D. V gave up 0 bases and J gave up 1 base, with 5 bases separating them. Germline lookup yields CDR1 SGHVS and CDR2 FNYEAQ. There are 14 residues in the CDR3. The CDR3 sequence: CASSLAGRTDTQYF. CDR3 bases: TGTGCCAGCAGCTTAGCGGGTCGCACAGATACGCAGTATTTT.

This clonotype has just a few counts. This chain connects TRBV5-5 to TRBJ2-3; the D is unclear. This CDR3 contains 14 residues. Germline loops: CDR1 SGHKS, CDR2 YYEKEE (reference sequence). Trimming shortened V by 4 bases and J by 1 base, and 10 bases separated the two germline ends. CDR3 amino acids: CASSLPGRTDTQYF. For the CDR3, the DNA is TGTGCCAGCAGCCTCCCCGGACGCACAGATACGCAGTATTTT.

This clonotype has at least ten counts. V is TRBV20-1 and J is TRBJ1-4, with a tentative D call TRBD1 (6 bases). Germline CDR1 DFQATT, CDR2 SNEGSKA (reference sequence). CDR3 length equals 13 residues. Trimming took off 2 bases at V and 6 bases at J, with 10 bases between the two ends. DNA of the CDR3: TGCAGTGCTAGATGGGGGGCTGATGAAAAACTGTTTTTT. It encodes CSARWGADEKLFF.

This clonotype has at least ten counts. This chain uses TRBV12-3 or TRBV12-4 with TRBJ2-5; tentatively, D is TRBD2 (6 bases). Deletions cut 5 bases from V and 1 base from J, with 14 bases between. There are 15 residues in the CDR3. DNA of the CDR3: TGTGCCAGCAGTGCTCGACTAGGGCCCCAAGAGACCCAGTACTTC. Protein product: CASSARLGPQETQYF.

In its sample, this clonotype was seen many times. The V gene is TRBV19, the J gene TRBJ2-7; D not resolved. CDR3 length: 14 residues. The germline V and J ends were trimmed by 6 bases and 2 bases, with 14 bases remaining between them. Germline loops: CDR1 LNHDA, CDR2 SQIVND (reference sequence). In DNA form, the CDR3 reads TGTGCCAGTAGGCCCGGCGGCAGCACCTACGAGCAGTACTTC. This sequence encodes CASRPGGSTYEQYF.

Worth noting for this clonotype: The junction shows a germline mismatch at one end, possibly a read error. The gene calls are TRBV20-1 and TRBJ2-1, with TRBD2 matching over 12 bases. The V gene's germline CDR1 is DFQATT and CDR2 SNEGSKA (reference sequence). The CDR3 consists of 16 residues. This CDR3 is CCARGLAGASYNEQFF. In DNA form, the CDR3 reads TGCTGTGCTAGGGGACTAGCGGGTGCCTCCTACAATGAGCAGTTCTTC.

Notes on this clonotype: A much more abundant neighbour one base away suggests this may be a read error. The chain couples TRBV15 to TRBJ1-1; D is uncertain. V lost 3 bases and J 5 bases, leaving 10 bases between the germline ends. This CDR3 has 13 residues. The germline CDR1 and CDR2 sequences are LNHNV and YYDKDF (reference sequence). This CDR3 reads CATSSQERTEAFF. CDR3 sequence (DNA): TGTGCCACCAGCAGCCAGGAAAGAACTGAAGCTTTCTTT.

At least ten counts were recorded for this clonotype. The J gene is TRBJ1-1, the V gene TRBV6-5; D remains ambiguous. Germline V CDR1 and CDR2: MNHEY, SVGAGI. The CDR3 loop spans 13 amino acids. The germline V and J ends were trimmed by 5 bases and 3 bases, with 10 bases remaining between them. The CDR3 coding sequence is TGTGCCAGCAGTATTCAGTGGGACACTGAAGCTTTCTTT. Residues: CASSIQWDTEAFF.

This chain's CDR3 is CASSGGSYEQYF. DNA for the CDR3: TGTGCCAGCAGTGGCGGATCTTACGAGCAGTACTTC. This rearrangement joins TRBV3-1 to TRBJ2-7; D gene ambiguous. Germline assignment: CDR1 LGHDT and CDR2 YNNKEL (reference sequence). CDR3 size: 12 residues. Trimming cost V 6 bases and J 4 bases, with 10 bases left between them.

With respect to this clonotype: With a much larger clone just one base away, this may be a read error. The rearrangement links TRBV20-1 to TRBJ1-1, with 11 positions matching TRBD1. Germline CDR1 reads DFQATT; CDR2 reads SNEGSKA (reference sequence). CDR3 length equals 14 residues. The ends lost 5 bases at V and 5 bases at J; junction bases unmatched: 7. As DNA, the CDR3 is TGCAGTGCTCTGGGACAGGGGGGGAAGACTGAAGCTTTCTTT. Residues: CSALGQGGKTEAFF.

This clonotype was detected many times. The chain links TRBV4-3 to TRBJ2-1; 13 bases line up with TRBD2. Germline V lookup: CDR1 LGHNA, CDR2 YSLEER. This CDR3 is 20 amino acids long. The V and J ends lost 0 bases and 5 bases, in that order; junction bases with no gene match: 13. CDR3 nucleotides: TGCGCCAGCAGCCAAGAGGTGACCGGGACTAGCGGGACCTTCGACAATGAGCAGTTCTTC. Its translation: CASSQEVTGTSGTFDNEQFF.

The genes are TRBV7-2 and TRBJ2-7; 8 bases match TRBD2. This CDR3 contains 17 residues. J gave up 4 bases and V 1 base, and 12 bases lay outside the gene matches. Germline CDR1 is SGHTA and CDR2 is FQGNSA. CDR3 in DNA: TGTGCCAGCAGCTTAGTGGGGTGGGGGACTAGGCTTTACGAGCAGTACTTC. Protein sequence: CASSLVGWGTRLYEQYF.

In this sample, this clonotype turned up many times. The V call is TRBV7-8, the J call TRBJ2-5; 12 bases are shared with TRBD2. CDR3 length: 16 amino acids. Losses at the gene ends were 3 bases for V and 2 bases for J; bases not matched to a gene: 4. Germline values: CDR1 SGHVS, CDR2 FQNEAQ. CDR3 protein: CASSFRLAGAQETQYF. The DNA for the CDR3 is TGTGCCAGCAGCTTCCGACTAGCGGGGGCACAAGAGACCCAGTACTTC.

Ten or more counts support this clonotype. This chain joins TRBV4-3 and TRBJ2-7; TRBD2 agrees at 7 bases. CDR3 length equals 14 residues. The germline V gene encodes CDR1 LGHNA and CDR2 YSLEER. The J segment lost 7 bases and the V segment lost 0 bases, leaving 6 bases of the junction unmatched. The CDR3 is CASSQDAGVREQYF. For the CDR3, the DNA is TGCGCCAGCAGCCAAGATGCGGGAGTCAGGGAGCAGTACTTC.

At least ten counts were recorded for this clonotype. CDR3 sequence reads: CASRGQGNQPQHF. CDR3 bases: TGTGCCAGCAGAGGACAGGGGAATCAGCCCCAGCATTTT. The chain carries TRBV12-3 or TRBV12-4 and TRBJ1-5, with 9 bases fitting TRBD1. The CDR3 length is 13 residues. V trimming: 6 bases; J trimming: 4 bases; junction bases outside the gene matches: 1.

This clonotype was found many times. The chain couples TRBV5-1 to TRBJ2-2; 8 bases match TRBD1. The CDR3 sequence is 15 residues long. The V segment lost 5 bases and the J segment 6 bases; nucleotides outside the gene matches: 9. The germline gives CDR1 SGHRS, CDR2 YFSETQ. CDR3 residues: CASRDEGRGPGELFF. CDR3 nucleotide sequence: TGCGCCAGCAGAGATGAGGGCAGGGGGCCCGGGGAGCTGTTTTTT.

V and J are TRBV12-3 or TRBV12-4 and TRBJ1-4, with no clear D. The CDR3 has 14 residues. V dropped 2 bases and J dropped 10 bases, with 14 bases sitting between them. CDR3 nucleotide sequence: TGTGCCAGCAGTTTAACGGCTAACTATGGAAAACTGTTTTTT. Translating gives CASSLTANYGKLFF.

The V call is TRBV25-1, the J call TRBJ1-3; D is perhaps TRBD1 (5 bases). The CDR3 is 14 residues long. V gave up 3 bases and J gave up 2 bases, with 8 bases separating them. The germline V gene has CDR1 MGHDK and CDR2 SYGVNS. The CDR3 sequence is CASSDGGPGNTIYF. CDR3 DNA sequence: TGTGCCAGCAGTGATGGGGGTCCTGGAAACACCATATATTTT.

The rearrangement links TRBV19 to TRBJ2-7; tentatively, D is TRBD2 (6 bases). V lost 3 bases and J 4 bases, leaving 19 bases between the germline ends. The CDR3 has 16 residues. Germline-derived CDR1 and CDR2 are LNHDA and SQIVND (reference sequence). CDR3 coding DNA: TGTGCCAGTAGTATGAGCCGGGAGCACTACCGATACGAGCAGTACTTC. It is translated as CASSMSREHYRYEQYF.

This clonotype has just a few counts. The chain is built from TRBV5-4 and TRBJ1-6; no clear D. V was clipped by 4 bases and J by 10 bases, with 9 bases between them. The CDR3 sequence is 12 residues long. Per the germline V gene, CDR1 is SGHNT and CDR2 is YYREEE (reference sequence). The CDR3: CASSQLRSPLHF. The CDR3 nucleotides read TGTGCCAGCAGCCAACTACGGTCACCCCTCCACTTT.